The 14 T cell receptor beta chains reported below all come from one sample, sequenced in a study of shared clonotypes between healthy human individuals. Naive CD8 cells lacked CD45RO, underwent positive selection for CCR7 and left out terminally differentiated effector memory CD45RA+ cells. The data were produced by immunoSEQ multiplex PCR, yet TCRdb's version contains in-frame clones alone and is incomplete. The sample has roughly 2,000,000 clones, 85% to 95% seen once. The specimen was naive CD8+ T cells sorted from blood. These receptors all come from a man aged 18 to 29 in good health.

The gene calls are TRBV7-8 and TRBJ1-5; unclear D gene. Looked up from germline, CDR1 is SGHVS and CDR2 is FQNEAQ. There are 15 residues in the CDR3. Trimming pared 1 base from V and 0 bases from J, leaving 7 bases between. DNA of the CDR3: TGTGCCAGCAGCTTAGACGGGAATAGCAATCAGCCCCAGCATTTT. Its protein product is CASSLDGNSNQPQHF.

The rearrangement uses TRBV7-9 and TRBJ1-1; tentative D call: TRBD1 (6 bases). V was trimmed by 5 bases and J by 0 bases, leaving 16 bases between them. The CDR3 is made up of 16 amino acids. The germline gives CDR1 SEHNR, CDR2 FQNEAQ (reference sequence). The CDR3 spells CASSVDGQPMNTEAFF. The CDR3 nucleotides read TGTGCCAGCAGCGTAGATGGACAGCCAATGAACACTGAAGCTTTCTTT. Together with reference TRBV7-9 and TRBJ1-1, the CDR3 gives the full variable domain: DTGVSQNPRHKITKRGQNVTFRCDPISEHNRLYWYRQTLGQGPEFLTYFQNEAQLEKSRLLSDRFSAERPKGSFSTLEIQRTEQGDSAMYLCASSVDGQPMNTEAFFGQGTRLTVV.

The chain joins TRBV20-1 to TRBJ2-7; TRBD2 matches 7 bases. The V gene's germline CDR1 is DFQATT and CDR2 SNEGSKA (reference sequence). The CDR3 is 11 amino acids. The ends lost 5 bases at V and 6 bases at J; junction bases unmatched: 4. CDR3 nucleotides: TGCAGTGCTGGGAGGGTCAGCGAGCAGTACTTC. It specifies CSAGRVSEQYF.

V gene TRBV7-3 combines with J gene TRBJ2-7, with TRBD1 matching 7 bases. Germline trimming cut 5 bases from V and 8 bases from J; bases unmatched to any gene: 6. The CDR3 extends over 12 amino acids. Per germline, CDR1 SGHTA and CDR2 FQGTGA. The CDR3 DNA reads as TGTGCCAGCAGCGACGACAGGGACAAGCAGTACTTC. This encodes CASSDDRDKQYF.

This rearrangement joins TRBV2 to TRBJ2-7; D is uncertain. The germline gives CDR1 SNHLY, CDR2 FYNNEI. CDR3 length: 14 residues. V lost 8 bases and J lost 3, with 17 bases in between. CDR3 sequence: CASCLSGGYYEQYF. The CDR3 nucleotides are TGTGCCAGCTGCCTTTCGGGTGGTTACTACGAGCAGTACTTC.

The V gene is TRBV9, the J gene TRBJ1-3, with unresolved D. Germline assignment: CDR1 SGDLS and CDR2 YYNGEE. The CDR3 runs 17 residues. V dropped 2 bases and J dropped 0 bases, with 15 bases sitting between them. The CDR3, as DNA: TGTGCCAGCAGCGTCCGGACCTCCTTAATCTCTGGAAACACCATATATTTT. This gives the protein CASSVRTSLISGNTIYF.

This clone appeared a few times. The J gene is TRBJ2-3, the V gene TRBV27; 8 nucleotides line up with TRBD2. CDR1 and CDR2 from the germline V gene are MNHEY and SMNVEV (reference sequence). V lost 5 bases and J lost 6; bases outside the gene matches: 10. This CDR3 has 15 amino acids. CDR3 DNA sequence: TGTGCCAGCAGTCTCACTATAGCGGGGTCGGATACGCAGTATTTT. Amino acids: CASSLTIAGSDTQYF.

The V call is TRBV27, the J call TRBJ1-2, with TRBD1 as a possible D gene (6 bases). CDR1 is MNHEY and CDR2 is SMNVEV in the germline V gene (reference sequence). The CDR3 has 15 residues. The V end was cut by 5 bases, the J end by 4 bases, with 17 bases between. CDR3 region: CASSATSTGLYGYTF. As DNA, the CDR3 is TGTGCCAGCAGTGCAACCTCGACAGGCCTCTATGGCTACACCTTC.

With regard to this clone: Other DNA sequences within the sample encode an identical CDR3. CDR3: CASSLDLNTEAFF. In DNA, the CDR3 is TGTGCCAGCAGCTTAGATCTGAACACTGAAGCTTTCTTT. The V gene is TRBV11-3, the J gene TRBJ1-1; D is uncertain. The CDR3 is made up of 13 amino acids. Germline lookup yields CDR1 SGHNT and CDR2 YENEEA. Trimming pared 0 bases from V and 0 bases from J, leaving 2 bases between.

The V and J genes are TRBV4-3 and TRBJ2-3; D remains ambiguous. The CDR3 loop spans 15 amino acids. The V gene lost 0 bases and the J gene lost 2 bases, with 9 bases spanning the gap. Looked up from germline, CDR1 is LGHNA and CDR2 is YSLEER. This CDR3 reads CASSQDYSTTDTQYF. CDR3 coding DNA: TGCGCCAGCAGCCAAGATTACAGCACCACAGATACGCAGTATTTT.

The chain recombines TRBV15 with TRBJ2-1; a weak D match, TRBD1 (6 bases). CDR3 length: 17 residues. V was cut by 3 bases and J by 4 bases, with 19 bases left in between. Germline-derived CDR1 and CDR2 are LNHNV and YYDKDF (reference sequence). The CDR3 here is CATSSGGWGQLYNEQFF. The CDR3 nucleotides read TGTGCCACCAGCAGTGGGGGCTGGGGGCAATTATACAATGAGCAGTTCTTC.

The V gene is TRBV5-1, the J gene TRBJ2-6; a possible D gene is TRBD1 (5 bases). The V gene lost 0 bases and the J gene lost 0 bases, with 13 bases spanning the gap. Germline CDR1 and CDR2: SGHRS and YFSETQ. The CDR3 runs to 18 residues. The CDR3 DNA reads TGCGCCAGCAGCTTGGAAGGGGTAGGGTTCTCTGGGGCCAACGTCCTGACTTTC. It codes for CASSLEGVGFSGANVLTF. Variable domain in full (rest from reference TRBV5-1 and TRBJ2-6): KAGVTQTPRYLIKTRGQQVTLSCSPISGHRSVSWYQQTPGQGLQFLFEYFSETQRNKGNFPGRFSGRQFSNSRSEMNVSTLELGDSALYLCASSLEGVGFSGANVLTFGAGSRLTVL.

This chain connects TRBV9 to TRBJ2-1; 9 bases agree with TRBD2. Germline V gene sequence: CDR1 SGDLS, CDR2 YYNGEE. V shed 3 bases, J shed 7 bases, and the junction held 5 bases outside the gene matches. The length of the CDR3 is 14 residues. CDR3 sequence: CASSDGTSFNEQFF. Here the CDR3 DNA reads TGTGCCAGCAGCGACGGGACTAGCTTTAATGAGCAGTTCTTC.

The genes are TRBV2 and TRBJ2-1, with D maybe TRBD2 (5 bases). This CDR3 spans 14 amino acids. Looked up from germline, CDR1 is SNHLY and CDR2 is FYNNEI. The germline V and J ends were trimmed by 1 base and 1 base, with 5 bases remaining between them. The CDR3 protein is CASSEVASYNEQFF. The CDR3 region has the DNA TGTGCCAGCAGTGAAGTAGCGTCCTACAATGAGCAGTTCTTC.